A single sample is the source of the 21 T cell receptor beta chains below, sequenced in a study of blood T cell repertoires in COVID-19 (dated by TCRdb to the early 2020s). Libraries were prepared through the immunoSEQ multiplex PCR assay. What TCRdb holds here is the immuneACCESS table cut down to in-frame rearrangements. Part of the clones is not present; checked against another copy, under half of the missing clones reflect an unresolved V gene, and the others are unexplained. The sample has more than 300,000 clones on record, about 89% of them singletons. 10% of the sample belongs to the ten largest clones. Material: peripheral blood. All receptors come from a woman in her 30s with COVID-19, enrolled during active disease.

This clone was detected once. This sequence joins TRBV6-5 and TRBJ2-7; 11 bases map to TRBD1. The CDR3 sequence is 14 residues long. V trimming: 2 bases; J trimming: 6 bases; junction bases outside the gene matches: 3. Germline V gene data show CDR1 as MNHEY and CDR2 as SVGAGI. DNA of the CDR3: TGTGCCAGCAGTTACGACGGACAGGGGGCCGAGCAGTACTTC. Translated: CASSYDGQGAEQYF.

The rearrangement uses TRBV28 and TRBJ2-7; 9 bases fit TRBD1. The CDR3 is made up of 16 amino acids. The V gene's germline CDR1 is MDHEN and CDR2 SYDVKM. The V segment lost 4 bases and the J segment 3 bases; nucleotides outside the gene matches: 10. CDR3 DNA: TGTGCCAGCAGTTCCCCCCGGGACAGGGTTGACTACGAGCAGTACTTC. Translated: CASSSPRDRVDYEQYF.

The chain employs TRBV5-1 and TRBJ2-2, with D maybe TRBD2 (6 bases). Trimming shortened V by 3 bases and J by 1 base, and 10 bases separated the two germline ends. CDR3 length equals 15 residues. Germline CDR1 reads SGHRS; CDR2 reads YFSETQ. The CDR3 sequence: CASSWDLGNTGELFF. CDR3 DNA sequence: TGCGCCAGCAGCTGGGACTTAGGGAACACCGGGGAGCTGTTTTTT.

The gene calls are TRBV9 and TRBJ2-1, with 9 bases identical to TRBD1. Germline trimming cut 0 bases from V and 10 bases from J; bases unmatched to any gene: 5. The CDR3 length is 14 residues. CDR1 and CDR2 (germline): SGDLS, YYNGEE. The CDR3 DNA follows: TGTGCCAGCAGCGTAGGCGGGACAGGGTCAGAGCAGTTCTTC. Residues: CASSVGGTGSEQFF.

This clone was detected only once. V is TRBV14 and J is TRBJ2-1, with a weak D call TRBD1 (6 bases). Trimming pared 4 bases from V and 4 bases from J, leaving 11 bases between. The CDR3 has 14 amino acids. Germline-derived CDR1 and CDR2 are SGHDN and FVKESK. For the CDR3, the DNA is TGTGCCAGCAGCCGACAGGATCCTTACAATGAGCAGTTCTTC. This codes for CASSRQDPYNEQFF.

This chain connects TRBV6-5 to TRBJ1-6, with TRBD1 identical over 8 bases. After removal of 5 bases from V and 7 bases from J, the junction contained 4 bases not matched to a gene. The CDR3 is 14 amino acids. Looked up from germline, CDR1 is MNHEY and CDR2 is SVGAGI. This chain's CDR3 is CASSPRGRNSPLHF. In nucleotides, the CDR3 is TGTGCCAGCAGTCCCAGGGGGCGAAATTCACCCCTCCACTTT.

The chain couples TRBV5-1 to TRBJ2-5; 7 nucleotides align to TRBD2. Germline trimming cut 2 bases from V and 5 bases from J; bases unmatched to any gene: 3. The CDR3 is 13 residues long. Germline V gene data show CDR1 as SGHRS and CDR2 as YFSETQ. The CDR3 is CASSFAGDETQYF. The CDR3 nucleotides are TGCGCCAGCAGCTTTGCGGGAGATGAGACCCAGTACTTC.

The CDR3 spells CASSLGTGSYEQYF. CDR3 in DNA: TGTGCCAGCAGCTTAGGCACAGGGTCCTACGAGCAGTACTTC. The chain has TRBV7-9 and TRBJ2-7; possibly TRBD1 for D (6 bases). This CDR3 contains 14 residues. Trimming stripped 1 base from V and 1 base from J, with 8 bases between. Germline V CDR1 and CDR2: SEHNR, FQNEAQ (reference sequence).

V usage is TRBV9 and J usage is TRBJ2-6; D ambiguous. The germline V gene has CDR1 SGDLS and CDR2 YYNGEE. With 6 bases removed from V and 0 bases from J, the gap between germline ends came to 10 bases. This CDR3 has 15 residues. CDR3 region: CASTTPSSGANVLTF. For the CDR3, the DNA is TGTGCCAGCACCACACCTAGCTCTGGGGCCAACGTCCTGACTTTC.

CDR3 nucleotides: TGTGCCAGCAGCTCTACAGGAAACTCTGGAAACACCATATATTTT. Translating it yields CASSSTGNSGNTIYF. This chain uses TRBV7-9 with TRBJ1-3; the D gene is possibly TRBD1 (5 bases). V was clipped by 4 bases and J by 0 bases, with 10 bases between them. This CDR3 spans 15 amino acids. In germline, CDR1 is SEHNR, CDR2 FQNEAQ (reference sequence).

This clone showed up just a few times. The rearrangement links TRBV27 to TRBJ2-1; possibly TRBD1 for D (6 bases). Trimming removed 6 bases from V and 3 bases from J, with 18 bases in between. The germline gives CDR1 MNHEY, CDR2 SMNVEV (reference sequence). The CDR3 extends over 16 amino acids. The CDR3 DNA sequence: TGTGCCAGCAGGCGCACCCGACAGGCTCTCTACAATGAGCAGTTCTTC. Amino acids: CASRRTRQALYNEQFF.

V gene TRBV9 combines with J gene TRBJ1-1; 8 bases map to TRBD1. V trimming: 4 bases; J trimming: 1 base; junction bases outside the gene matches: 15. The CDR3 consists of 18 residues. The V gene's germline CDR1 is SGDLS and CDR2 YYNGEE. The CDR3 bases are TGTGCCAGCAGCTCTAGCCGGGACAGGCCCCAGGGGAACACTGAAGCTTTCTTT. This gives the protein CASSSSRDRPQGNTEAFF.

J is TRBJ1-4 and V is TRBV5-4; TRBD1 aligns across 7 bases. CDR3 length equals 14 residues. V shed 3 bases and J 2 bases; nucleotides not matched to a gene: 1. The V gene's germline CDR1 is SGHNT and CDR2 YYREEE (reference sequence). The CDR3 here is CASSYRGTNEKLFF. Here the CDR3 DNA reads TGTGCCAGCAGCTACAGGGGCACTAATGAAAAACTGTTTTTT.

In nucleotides, the CDR3 is TGTGCCAGTAGTATCCCCAGAGAAGCTTTCTTT. Encoded protein: CASSIPREAFF. The rearrangement links TRBV19 to TRBJ1-1; D is uncertain. Germline-derived CDR1 and CDR2 are LNHDA and SQIVND (reference sequence). CDR3 length equals 11 residues. V was cut by 3 bases and J by 8 bases, with 7 bases left in between.

The chain has TRBV27 and TRBJ1-2; D might be TRBD1 (5 bases). The CDR3 has 16 amino acids. Trimming removed 4 bases at V and 5 bases at J, with 20 bases between. CDR1 is MNHEY, CDR2 SMNVEV, per germline (reference sequence). The CDR3 sequence: CASSYVHPGRGYGYTF. The CDR3 DNA follows: TGTGCCAGCAGTTATGTCCACCCGGGCCGGGGGTATGGCTACACCTTC.

This clone was recorded once. CDR3 nucleotide sequence: TGTGCCAGCAGCGTAGGCCCAGGGCCCACCGGGGAGCTGTTTTTT. As protein: CASSVGPGPTGELFF. The chain recombines TRBV9 with TRBJ2-2, with a possible D match to TRBD1 (5 bases). Trimming shortened V by 0 bases and J by 4 bases, and 10 bases separated the two germline ends. Germline V CDR1 and CDR2: SGDLS, YYNGEE. This CDR3 is 15 amino acids long.

In DNA, the CDR3 is TGCACCAGCAGCCAAGAGACGAGGCCTAATCAGCCCCAGCATTTT. Amino acids: CTSSQETRPNQPQHF. This chain uses TRBV1 with TRBJ1-5. TRBV1 is described as a pseudogene. The CDR3 runs 15 residues.

The chain joins TRBV5-1 to TRBJ2-7, with a possible D match to TRBD1 (7 bases). Germline V gene lookup returns CDR1 SGHRS and CDR2 YFSETQ. CDR3 length equals 14 residues. With 0 bases removed from V and 3 bases from J, the gap between germline ends came to 10 bases. The CDR3 region is CASSLGQGGYEQYF. DNA for the CDR3: TGCGCCAGCAGCTTGGGGCAGGGGGGCTACGAGCAGTACTTC.

About this clone: The junction and the germline gene differ at one end; a read error may be behind it. This chain links TRBV7-2 with TRBJ2-3, with 7 bases lining up with TRBD2. CDR1 and CDR2 (germline): SGHTA, FQGNSA. CDR3 length: 16 residues. The CDR3 bases are TGTGCCAGCAGCCTCCTCCGGGGCGGGAGCACGGATACGCAGTATTTT. Its translation: CASSLLRGGSTDTQYF.

The rearrangement links TRBV7-2 to TRBJ2-5; the D gene is possibly TRBD2 (6 bases). The CDR3 runs 14 residues. CDR1 is SGHTA, CDR2 FQGNSA, per germline. The V end lost 6 bases, the J end lost 0 bases, and 11 bases lay between the germline ends. The CDR3 spells CASRDYSYQETQYF. The CDR3 DNA reads TGTGCCAGCAGGGACTACTCGTACCAAGAGACCCAGTACTTC.

The chain links TRBV9 to TRBJ1-6; possible D gene TRBD1, 6 bases. The CDR3 is 15 amino acids. Trimming pared 0 bases from V and 9 bases from J, leaving 13 bases between. Germline CDR1 and CDR2: SGDLS and YYNGEE. This chain's CDR3 is CASSVGGRGTSPLHF. CDR3 in DNA: TGTGCCAGCAGCGTAGGAGGGAGGGGGACTTCACCCCTCCACTTT.